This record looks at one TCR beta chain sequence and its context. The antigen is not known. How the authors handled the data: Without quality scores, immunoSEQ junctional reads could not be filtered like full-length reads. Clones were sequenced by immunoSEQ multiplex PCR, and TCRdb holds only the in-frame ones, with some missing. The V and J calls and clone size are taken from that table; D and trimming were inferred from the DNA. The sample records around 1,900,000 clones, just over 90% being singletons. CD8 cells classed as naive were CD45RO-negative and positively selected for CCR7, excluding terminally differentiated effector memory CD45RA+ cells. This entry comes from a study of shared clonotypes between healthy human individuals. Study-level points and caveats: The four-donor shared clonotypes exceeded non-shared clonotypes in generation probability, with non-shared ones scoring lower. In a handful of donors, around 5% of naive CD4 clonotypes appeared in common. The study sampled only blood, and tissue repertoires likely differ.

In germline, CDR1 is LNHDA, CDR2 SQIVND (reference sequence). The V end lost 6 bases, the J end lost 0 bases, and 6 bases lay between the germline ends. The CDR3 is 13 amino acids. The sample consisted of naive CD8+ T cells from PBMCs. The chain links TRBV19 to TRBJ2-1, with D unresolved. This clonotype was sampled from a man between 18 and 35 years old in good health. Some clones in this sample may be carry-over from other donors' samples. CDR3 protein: CASRLSSYNEQFF. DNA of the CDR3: TGTGCCAGTAGGCTGAGCTCCTACAATGAGCAGTTCTTC.